This T cell receptor beta chain was retrieved from a study of T cell responses to AZD1222 COVID-19 vaccine. Assay used: immunoSEQ multiplex PCR; TCRdb lists only in-frame clones, some missing. The table has around 180,000 clones, around nine tenths seen once. CDR1 is SGHDN and CDR2 is FVKESK in the germline V gene. This CDR3 comprises 16 residues. V was pared by 0 bases and J by 1 base, with 12 bases between. Concerning this clone itself: Its antigen is not identified.

Whole-study findings and limits: The study sampled repertoires only after the peak T cell response. Nearly half of spike-specific TCRs reportedly go after variant regions that carry no mutations. Donors were mostly white British, more females; clonal diversity possibly underestimated. Spike-specific TCR breadth and depth went up after people got two AZD1222 doses.

Sequenced material: peripheral blood, taken 28 days after the second AZD1222 dose. This clonotype was obtained from an adult who received the AZD1222 COVID-19 vaccine. This chain connects TRBV14 to TRBJ1-1; D is uncertain. The CDR3 DNA sequence: TGTGCCAGCAGCCAAGATTCCGGCAGAGCGAACACTGAAGCTTTCTTT. This codes for CASSQDSGRANTEAFF.